Below, 14 T cell receptor beta chains from the same sample are listed, as sequenced in a study of OX40 agonist ivuxolimab in advanced cancers. Library preparation used the immunoSEQ multiplex PCR assay. TCRdb retrieved this table from immuneACCESS and kept in-frame rearrangements only. Not all clones are present; in checked studies, unresolved V genes account for under half, and no reason is known for the remainder. For this sample there are approximately 84,000 clones; about nine tenths appear just once. The top ten hold approximately 0.2% of the sample. Specimen: CD4+ or CD8+ T cells sorted from blood, collected in a trial of the OX40 agonist ivuxolimab. The receptors were sampled from an adult with an advanced solid tumor such as melanoma, head and neck, liver or kidney cancer.

This clone has more than one count but fewer than ten. The chain uses TRBV30 and TRBJ1-2; D uncertain. The CDR3 runs 12 residues. In germline, CDR1 is GTSNPN, CDR2 SVGIG (reference sequence). V was pared by 3 bases and J by 6 bases, with 11 bases between. CDR3 DNA: TGTGCCTGGAGCGGTGGGGAGCATGGCTACACCTTC. Protein sequence: CAWSGGEHGYTF. The complete variable domain, with remaining parts taken from reference TRBV30 and TRBJ1-2, reads SQTIHQWPATLVQPVGSPLSLECTVEGTSNPNLYWYRQAAGRGLQLLFYSVGIGQISSEVPQNLSASRPQDRQFILSSKKLLLSDSGFYLCAWSGGEHGYTFGSGTRLTVV.

V usage is TRBV20-1 and J usage is TRBJ2-5; D call uncertain. The V end lost 5 bases, the J end lost 5 bases, and 9 bases lay between the germline ends. The CDR3 contains 11 residues. Germline V CDR1 and CDR2: DFQATT, SNEGSKA (reference sequence). The CDR3 sequence is CSAFSRETQYF. The CDR3 region has the DNA TGCAGTGCTTTTAGTCGGGAGACCCAGTACTTC.

The V call is TRBV4-1, the J call TRBJ1-5; D is unclear. The CDR3 has 14 residues. Germline-derived CDR1 and CDR2 are MGHRA and YSYEKL. Trimming removed 0 bases from V and 11 bases from J, with 14 bases in between. The CDR3 DNA reads TGCGCCAGCAGCCAAGATCCCGGAATAGAGTCCCAGCATTTT. This translates into CASSQDPGIESQHF.

The count of this clone is one. The chain recombines TRBV11-3 with TRBJ2-7; 10 nucleotides align to TRBD2. V gave up 1 base and J gave up 12 bases; unmatched junction bases: 9. The CDR3 length is 14 residues. CDR1 and CDR2 from the germline V gene are SGHNT and YENEEA. The DNA for the CDR3 is TGTGCCAGCAGCTTAGGGCCGGCTAGCGGGAGAATGTACTTC. This sequence encodes CASSLGPASGRMYF. Looking up the rest from reference TRBV11-3 and TRBJ2-7 gives the full variable domain: EAGVVQSPRYKIIEKKQPVAFWCNPISGHNTLYWYLQNLGQGPELLIRYENEEAVDDSQLPKDRFSAERLKGVDSTLKIQPAELGDSAVYLCASSLGPASGRMYFGPGTRLTVT.

The rearrangement links TRBV5-1 to TRBJ1-1; 8 positions agree with TRBD1. The CDR3 covers 15 residues. Unmatched junction bases numbered 5, after V lost 3 bases and J lost 1 base. CDR1 is SGHRS, CDR2 YFSETQ, per germline. The CDR3 DNA follows: TGCGCCAGCAGCTGGGGACAGGCCAGGAACACTGAAGCTTTCTTT. It translates to CASSWGQARNTEAFF.

The rearrangement links TRBV6-6 to TRBJ1-2; D gene unclear. Trimming took 2 bases from V and 0 from J, leaving 13 bases between them. There are 16 residues in the CDR3. Germline CDR1 MNHNY, CDR2 SVGAGI (reference sequence). CDR3 amino acids: CASSYEAIETNYGYTF. The CDR3 nucleotides read TGTGCCAGCAGTTACGAAGCCATAGAAACTAACTATGGCTACACCTTC.

V and J are TRBV19 and TRBJ2-5; 11 bases align to TRBD2. Germline V lookup: CDR1 LNHDA, CDR2 SQIVND (reference sequence). The CDR3 covers 17 residues. Trimming took 5 bases from V and 2 from J; bases not matched to a gene: 10. In DNA form, the CDR3 reads TGTGCCAGTAGTCGCCTAGCGGGGGGCCGGGGTCAAGAGACCCAGTACTTC. Amino acid sequence: CASSRLAGGRGQETQYF.

This chain links TRBV23-1 with TRBJ2-7, with D tentatively TRBD1 (6 bases). TRBV23-1 is assigned to the ORF class and has an uncertain function. V shed 4 bases and J shed 0 bases, with 10 bases lying between them. The CDR3 is made up of 14 amino acids. This CDR3 is CASSRCRGSYEQYF. Here the CDR3 DNA reads TGCGCCAGCAGTCGGTGCAGGGGCTCCTACGAGCAGTACTTC.

The chain carries TRBV4-2 and TRBJ2-1; 8 bases align to TRBD2. The V gene's germline CDR1 is LGHNA and CDR2 YNFKEQ. The CDR3 totals 16 residues. The V segment lost 0 bases and the J segment 7 bases; nucleotides outside the gene matches: 8. In DNA form, the CDR3 reads TGTGCCAGCAGCCAAGATCTAACGGGAGGGCGTAATGAGCAGTTCTTC. Translating it yields CASSQDLTGGRNEQFF.

This sequence joins TRBV28 and TRBJ2-7, with D unresolved. Looked up from germline, CDR1 is MDHEN and CDR2 is SYDVKM. V dropped 3 bases and J dropped 6 bases, with 6 bases sitting between them. The CDR3 consists of 11 residues. This CDR3 is CASSFFSEQYF. DNA for the CDR3: TGTGCCAGCAGTTTTTTCTCCGAGCAGTACTTC.

This chain uses TRBV6-1 with TRBJ1-1; TRBD1 might be the D (5 bases). Trimming pared 7 bases from V and 7 bases from J, leaving 16 bases between. Per the germline V gene, CDR1 is MNHNS and CDR2 is SASEGT. The CDR3 length is 13 residues. In nucleotides, the CDR3 is TGTGCCAGCACTAGTATGGGGGGGGTTGAAGCTTTCTTT. Amino acid sequence: CASTSMGGVEAFF.

In its sample, this clone was seen a few times. V gene TRBV19 combines with J gene TRBJ2-1; 16 bases are a match to TRBD2. This CDR3 has 18 amino acids. CDR1 LNHDA and CDR2 SQIVND come from the germline V gene (reference sequence). Unmatched junction bases numbered 8, after V lost 3 bases and J lost 6 bases. The CDR3 protein is CASSILGTSGRGSNEQFF. The DNA for the CDR3 is TGTGCCAGTAGTATCCTGGGGACTAGCGGGAGGGGTAGCAATGAGCAGTTCTTC.

This clone was seen more than once but under ten times. The same CDR3 is also encoded by other DNA sequences in this sample. The V gene is TRBV29-1, the J gene TRBJ1-2, with TRBD1 as a possible D gene (5 bases). Per the germline V gene, CDR1 is SQVTM and CDR2 is ANQGSEA. There are 11 residues in the CDR3. V shed 8 bases and J shed 3 bases, with 10 bases lying between them. The CDR3 DNA reads as TGCAGCCTGGGGCGGGACTATGGCTACACCTTC. Translation: CSLGRDYGYTF.

This rearrangement joins TRBV10-3 to TRBJ2-5; weak D call: TRBD1 (5 bases). From germline, CDR1 is ENHRY and CDR2 SYGVKD. The CDR3 has 13 amino acids. The V and J ends lost 6 bases and 1 base respectively, with 9 bases between them. CDR3 protein: CAIRQASQETQYF. The CDR3 nucleotides are TGTGCCATCAGACAGGCGAGCCAAGAGACCCAGTACTTC.